These 23 T cell receptor beta chains were all obtained from the same sample, sequenced in a study of OX40 agonist ivuxolimab in advanced cancers. Libraries were prepared by immunoSEQ multiplex PCR; TCRdb keeps only in-frame clonotypes and omits some of them. The sample comprises more than 45,000 clones, over 75% of which are singletons, and approximately 0.7% rests with the top ten. The specimen comprised CD4+ or CD8+ T cells sorted from blood, sampled in a trial of the OX40 agonist ivuxolimab. The origin of the receptors is an adult with an advanced solid tumor such as melanoma, head and neck, liver or kidney cancer.

The gene calls are TRBV19 and TRBJ1-6; 9 bases line up with TRBD1. In germline, CDR1 is LNHDA, CDR2 SQIVND (reference sequence). This CDR3 is built from 18 residues. V dropped 5 bases and J dropped 0; count of bases not matched to a gene: 8. CDR3 nucleotide sequence: TGTGCCAGTAGTTTTACAGGGGGCCCTAGCTCCTATAATTCACCCCTCCACTTT. It is translated as CASSFTGGPSSYNSPLHF.

The J gene is TRBJ1-2, the V gene TRBV6-1, with D possibly being TRBD1 (5 bases). V was clipped by 0 bases and J by 8 bases, with 10 bases between them. The CDR3 covers 13 residues. Germline V gene data show CDR1 as MNHNS and CDR2 as SASEGT. CDR3 DNA: TGTGCCAGCAGTGAAGCGCGGCAGGGAGGCTACACCTTC. This sequence encodes CASSEARQGGYTF.

This clone appeared a single time. CDR3 sequence: CASSWGDNYGYTF. In DNA form, the CDR3 reads TGTGCCAGCAGTTGGGGGGACAACTATGGCTACACCTTC. The chain couples TRBV6-5 to TRBJ1-2; D possibly corresponds to TRBD1 (5 bases). Germline CDR1 is MNHEY and CDR2 is SVGAGI. The CDR3 has 13 residues. V lost 4 bases to trimming and J lost 2 bases, with 8 bases between them.

The gene calls are TRBV28 and TRBJ2-5, with 9 nucleotides matching TRBD2. Trimming at V came to 3 bases and at J to 0 bases, leaving 2 bases not matched to a gene. Germline CDR1 reads MDHEN; CDR2 reads SYDVKM. This CDR3 region has 15 residues. In DNA, the CDR3 is TGTGCCAGCAGTTTCAGCGGGGGGCACCAAGAGACCCAGTACTTC. This codes for CASSFSGGHQETQYF.

Only one count was recorded for this clone. The rearrangement uses TRBV2 and TRBJ1-1; TRBD1 matches at 9 bases. V was pared by 6 bases and J by 3 bases, with 5 bases of the junction left unmatched. This CDR3 contains 14 residues. From germline, CDR1 is SNHLY and CDR2 FYNNEI. CDR3: CASRATGGHTEAFF. The CDR3 DNA reads as TGTGCCAGCAGGGCTACAGGGGGCCACACTGAAGCTTTCTTT.

The chain recombines TRBV10-3 with TRBJ1-1; the D is unclear. This CDR3 region has 13 residues. V dropped 3 bases and J dropped 5 bases, with 10 bases sitting between them. Germline values: CDR1 ENHRY, CDR2 SYGVKD. The CDR3 bases are TGTGCCATCAGTGAAGGTTGGGAAACTGAAGCTTTCTTT. Amino acids: CAISEGWETEAFF.

The rearrangement uses TRBV18 and TRBJ1-2; D might be TRBD1 (5 bases). V gave up 5 bases and J gave up 0 bases, with 10 bases separating them. This CDR3 has 14 residues. The germline V gene encodes CDR1 KGHSH and CDR2 LQKENI. CDR3 nucleotide sequence: TGTGCCAGCTCAGGAGGGACGGCTAACTATGGCTACACCTTC. Amino acids: CASSGGTANYGYTF.

This clone was found a few times. The chain recombines TRBV6-1 with TRBJ2-1; TRBD1 is a possible D gene (6 bases). Germline-derived CDR1 and CDR2 are MNHNS and SASEGT. This CDR3 has 14 amino acids. The ends were cut back, 3 bases at V and 5 bases at J, with 11 bases in the middle. Here the CDR3 DNA reads TGTGCCAGCAGTGAGGCAGGGGTAAACAATGAGCAGTTCTTC. Residues: CASSEAGVNNEQFF.

The chain carries TRBV2 and TRBJ1-1; 8 bases match TRBD1. The CDR3 spans 15 residues. Unmatched junction bases numbered 11, after V lost 7 bases and J lost 4 bases. From germline, CDR1 is SNHLY and CDR2 FYNNEI. This chain's CDR3 is CASTYLGQGVTEAFF. DNA of the CDR3: TGTGCCAGCACTTACCTTGGACAGGGAGTCACTGAAGCTTTCTTT.

The chain recombines TRBV5-1 with TRBJ2-2; D might be TRBD1 (6 bases). Trimming left V 2 bases short and J 4 bases short, with 12 bases between. The CDR3 covers 15 residues. Germline V CDR1 and CDR2: SGHRS, YFSETQ. The CDR3 spells CASSFGQLGTGELFF. The DNA of the CDR3 is TGCGCCAGCAGCTTTGGACAGTTGGGCACCGGGGAGCTGTTTTTT. The whole variable domain, remainder taken from reference TRBV5-1 and TRBJ2-2, is KAGVTQTPRYLIKTRGQQVTLSCSPISGHRSVSWYQQTPGQGLQFLFEYFSETQRNKGNFPGRFSGRQFSNSRSEMNVSTLELGDSALYLCASSFGQLGTGELFFGEGSRLTVL.

The chain couples TRBV11-2 to TRBJ1-6, with 7 bases that match TRBD1. Looked up from germline, CDR1 is SGHAT and CDR2 is FQNNGV. With 6 bases clipped from V and 7 bases from J, the junction kept 9 bases outside the gene matches. The CDR3 is made up of 15 amino acids. CDR3 amino acids: CASRSTGARNSPLHF. CDR3 in DNA: TGTGCCAGCAGGTCCACAGGGGCCCGAAATTCACCCCTCCACTTT.

The chain couples TRBV5-1 to TRBJ2-1; D unresolved. Deletions cut 0 bases from V and 0 bases from J, with 7 bases between. This CDR3 comprises 15 residues. Germline CDR1 and CDR2: SGHRS and YFSETQ. Here the CDR3 DNA reads TGCGCCAGCAGCTTGGACGCCAGCTCCTACAATGAGCAGTTCTTC. It is translated as CASSLDASSYNEQFF.

In its sample, this clone is medium-sized. J is TRBJ1-2 and V is TRBV6-5; D not resolved. The germline gives CDR1 MNHEY, CDR2 SVGAGI. This CDR3 region has 12 residues. The V and J ends lost 6 bases and 4 bases respectively, with 9 bases between them. The CDR3 bases are TGTGCCAGCAGCCTATCCGGCTATGGCTACACCTTC. Protein: CASSLSGYGYTF.

This chain connects TRBV5-4 to TRBJ2-1; 12 bases map to TRBD2. Germline V gene sequence: CDR1 SGHNT, CDR2 YYREEE (reference sequence). The CDR3 length is 19 residues. Trimming at V came to 1 base and at J to 0 bases, leaving 8 bases not matched to a gene. Here the CDR3 reads CASSLMKLAGGNSYNEQFF. The CDR3 DNA sequence: TGTGCCAGCAGCTTGATGAAACTAGCGGGGGGTAACTCCTACAATGAGCAGTTCTTC.

J is TRBJ2-5 and V is TRBV6-1; tentatively, D is TRBD1 (6 bases). The CDR3 is 14 residues long. Germline CDR1 reads MNHNS; CDR2 reads SASEGT. The V end lost 6 bases, the J end lost 1 base, and 12 bases lay between the germline ends. The CDR3 loop is CASRSQGSQETQYF. CDR3 nucleotides: TGTGCCAGCAGGTCACAGGGCTCCCAAGAGACCCAGTACTTC.

This clone showed up just a few times. The J gene is TRBJ1-2, the V gene TRBV5-1, with TRBD1 matching 11 bases. This CDR3 spans 15 amino acids. The germline CDR1 and CDR2 sequences are SGHRS and YFSETQ. V was pared by 0 bases and J by 8 bases, with 6 bases of the junction left unmatched. DNA of the CDR3: TGCGCCAGCAGCTTGGTGGGGACAGGGGGTAGCGGCTACACCTTC. Its protein product is CASSLVGTGGSGYTF.

The chain uses TRBV19 and TRBJ2-7, with D possibly TRBD1 on 6 matching bases. Trimming shortened V by 10 bases and J by 2 bases, and 15 bases separated the two germline ends. The CDR3 sequence is 13 residues long. The germline CDR1 and CDR2 sequences are LNHDA and SQIVND (reference sequence). CDR3 nucleotides: TGTGCCACTGGGGGCCCCACACCCTACGAGCAGTACTTC. Its translation is CATGGPTPYEQYF.

The chain is built from TRBV2 and TRBJ1-6; D is perhaps TRBD1 (5 bases). This CDR3 has 17 residues. V was trimmed by 7 bases and J by 0 bases, leaving 16 bases between them. The germline V gene encodes CDR1 SNHLY and CDR2 FYNNEI. CDR3 sequence reads: CASTGQSLSSYNSPLHF. CDR3 DNA: TGTGCCAGCACTGGACAATCTTTGAGCTCCTATAATTCACCCCTCCACTTT.

The V gene is TRBV15, the J gene TRBJ1-2; D is undetermined. Germline CDR1 is LNHNV and CDR2 is YYDKDF (reference sequence). The CDR3 runs to 11 residues. V was pared by 9 bases and J by 4 bases, with 9 bases between. The CDR3 coding sequence is TGTGCCACAGGGAGTAGCTATGGCTACACCTTC. Protein: CATGSSYGYTF.

V is TRBV7-9 and J is TRBJ2-1, with a weak D call TRBD1 (6 bases). The CDR3 has 13 residues. CDR1 and CDR2 (germline): SEHNR, FQNEAQ (reference sequence). Between the trimmed V and J ends, which lost 5 bases and 5 bases, there was a span of 10 bases. The CDR3 sequence is CASSQGPNNEQFF. CDR3 nucleotides: TGTGCCAGCAGCCAGGGGCCTAACAATGAGCAGTTCTTC. Looking up the rest from reference TRBV7-9 and TRBJ2-1 gives the full variable domain: DTGVSQNPRHKITKRGQNVTFRCDPISEHNRLYWYRQTLGQGPEFLTYFQNEAQLEKSRLLSDRFSAERPKGSFSTLEIQRTEQGDSAMYLCASSQGPNNEQFFGPGTRLTVL.

The gene calls are TRBV6-4 and TRBJ2-5; D might be TRBD2 (6 bases). CDR1 and CDR2 (germline): MRHNA, SNTAGT. CDR3 length equals 13 residues. V lost 5 bases, J lost 4 bases, and 11 bases lay in between. The CDR3 is CASSKEGGETQYF. The CDR3 coding sequence is TGTGCCAGCAGTAAGGAGGGTGGAGAGACCCAGTACTTC.

The chain joins TRBV6-5 to TRBJ2-1; TRBD2 matches 8 bases. Trimming took 6 bases from V and 6 from J; bases not matched to a gene: 10. Germline-derived CDR1 and CDR2 are MNHEY and SVGAGI. The CDR3 is 15 residues long. For the CDR3, the DNA is TGTGCCAGCAGCCCCCGCGGGGGGAACGGCAATGAGCAGTTCTTC. Translation gives CASSPRGGNGNEQFF.

The chain links TRBV25-1 to TRBJ2-7, with D possibly TRBD2 on 5 matching bases. Germline V gives CDR1 MGHDK, CDR2 SYGVNS. The CDR3 runs to 12 residues. V was cut by 7 bases and J by 2 bases, with 9 bases left in between. The chain's CDR3 is CASTAGAYEQYF. The CDR3 bases are TGTGCCAGCACGGCGGGCGCCTACGAGCAGTACTTC.